This TCR beta chain is drawn from a study of T cell responses to AZD1222 COVID-19 vaccine. Whole-study findings and limits: It was only after the peak T cell response that any repertoires were sampled. Receipt of two AZD1222 doses was followed by a rise in Spike-specific TCR breadth and depth. Spike as a whole was targeted by vaccine-associated CD4 TCRs, dominant at 160-218 and 743-854.

For this clone: Its target is not known.

This CDR3 spans 16 amino acids. The germline gives CDR1 SGDLS, CDR2 YYNGEE. Trimming took 4 bases from V and 4 from J; bases not matched to a gene: 7. Assay: immunoSEQ multiplex PCR; the TCRdb copy retains only in-frame clones and omits some. The table lists 120,000 to 150,000 clones, 70% to 90% of them singletons. The sequence came from an adult in good health. The sequencing here drew on peripheral blood, taken on day 0 of AZD1222 vaccination. This sequence joins TRBV9 and TRBJ2-3, with 12 bases identical to TRBD2. CDR3 loop: CASSSLAGGLSDTQYF. The CDR3 DNA sequence: TGTGCCAGCAGCTCCCTAGCGGGGGGGCTTTCAGATACGCAGTATTTT.